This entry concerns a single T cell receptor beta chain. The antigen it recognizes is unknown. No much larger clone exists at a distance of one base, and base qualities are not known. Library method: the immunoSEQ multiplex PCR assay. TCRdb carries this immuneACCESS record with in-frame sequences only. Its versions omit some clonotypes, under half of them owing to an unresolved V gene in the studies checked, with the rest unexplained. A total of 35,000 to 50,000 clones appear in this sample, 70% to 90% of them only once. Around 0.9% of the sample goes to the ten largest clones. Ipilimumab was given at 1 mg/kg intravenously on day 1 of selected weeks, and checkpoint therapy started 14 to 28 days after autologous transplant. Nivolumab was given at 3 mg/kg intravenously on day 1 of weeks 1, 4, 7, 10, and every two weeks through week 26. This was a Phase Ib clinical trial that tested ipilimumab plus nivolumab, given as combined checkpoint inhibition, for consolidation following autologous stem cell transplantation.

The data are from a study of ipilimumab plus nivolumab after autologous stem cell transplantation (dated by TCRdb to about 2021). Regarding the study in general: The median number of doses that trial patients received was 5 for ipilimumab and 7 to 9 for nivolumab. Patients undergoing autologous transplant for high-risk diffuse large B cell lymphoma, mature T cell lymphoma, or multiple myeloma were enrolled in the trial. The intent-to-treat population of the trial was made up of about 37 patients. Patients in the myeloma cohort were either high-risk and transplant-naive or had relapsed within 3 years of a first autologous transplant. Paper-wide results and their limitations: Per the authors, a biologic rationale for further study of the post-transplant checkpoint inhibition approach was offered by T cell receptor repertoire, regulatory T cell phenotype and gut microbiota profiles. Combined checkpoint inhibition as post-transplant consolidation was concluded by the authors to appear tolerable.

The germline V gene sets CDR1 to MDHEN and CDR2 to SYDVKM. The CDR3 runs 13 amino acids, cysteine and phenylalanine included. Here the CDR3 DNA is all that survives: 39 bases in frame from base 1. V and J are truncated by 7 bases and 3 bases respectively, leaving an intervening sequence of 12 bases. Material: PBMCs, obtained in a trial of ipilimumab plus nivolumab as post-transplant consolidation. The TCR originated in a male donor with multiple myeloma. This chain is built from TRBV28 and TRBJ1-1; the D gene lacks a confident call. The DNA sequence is TGTGCCAGCACCAACCCCGGGGACACTGAAGCTTTCTTT. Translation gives CASTNPGDTEAFF.